Listed below are T cell receptor beta chains from one sample, sequenced in a study of blood T cell repertoires in COVID-19. Sequencing was performed with immunoSEQ multiplex PCR; in TCRdb, only in-frame clones are kept and a portion is missing. The table has about 46,000 clones, more than 75% seen once; the top ten hold roughly 15%. The sequencing sample was made of peripheral blood. Source of these receptors: a human donor in a cohort sampled during active COVID-19. The CDR3 runs from the conserved cysteine through the conserved F or W. Fields, in order: V gene, CDR3 protein.

>TRBV28
CASSSPAGVTEAFF
>TRBV2
CASSGRDGYTF
>TRBV19
CASSISDRHYEQYF
>TRBV6-2/TRBV6-3
CASSPAGVTYEQYF
>TRBV6-5
CASRYPSGSNEQYF
>TRBV6-6
CASSSSDRGNEKLFF
>TRBV10-3
CAISESDAGLLSETQYF
>TRBV4-1
CASSQDGTGRITEAFF
>TRBV6-5
CASSKDRMNTEAFF
>TRBV2
CASKLLAGGPRTGELFF
>TRBV2
CASSEAGAVAYNEQFF
>TRBV7-2
CASSFSGGPNTGELFF
>TRBV3-1/TRBV3-2
CASSQVSYEQYF
>TRBV5-1
CASSSGQGAYEQYF
>TRBV3-1/TRBV3-2
CASSQGGGRTEAFF
>TRBV10-1
CAKTGFGNTIYF
>TRBV9
CASSVRSGGASNEQFF
>TRBV19
CASSTDRGYGYTF
>TRBV11-1
CASRNVRGGSYNEQFF
>TRBV9
CASSVARGSYGYTF
>TRBV11-2
CASSYDRRGAYEQYF
>TRBV18
CASSPGGNYGYTF
>TRBV5-4
CASSLQGSYEQYF
>TRBV10-2
CASSELSQTYEQYF
>TRBV1
CTSSQELTSGIQETQYF
>TRBV7-6
CASSSLSGSMYEQYF
>TRBV30
CAWSSKETQYF
>TRBV29-1
CSVEDRGTGVYGYTF
>TRBV5-5
CASSRTGLAGGPPSYEQYF
>TRBV10-2
CASSLAGEALFSYEQYF
>TRBV24-1
CATSDFRAHGYTF
>TRBV27
CASSLERNEKLFF
>TRBV5-4
CASSLLGGRADTQYF
>TRBV16
CASSQGTSGRANEQYF
>TRBV4-2
CASSPYLFDGYTF
>TRBV6-1
CASSEDVLAATYEQYF
>TRBV6-5
CASSYGAAYEQYF
>TRBV4-2
CASSPRPGLAGVFYEQYF
>TRBV5-5
CASSTPGTAYEQYF
>TRBV6-5
CAIGLAGDQETQYF
>TRBV5-5
CASSLASPGLAGAYEQYF
>TRBV6-5
CASSLSATNEKLFF
>TRBV2
CASTAGSYEQYF
>TRBV27
CASSSSGGPYTQYF
>TRBV9
CASGGTGGEYEQYF
>TRBV18
CASSSGTSGYEQYF
>TRBV19
CASRTGEGIYGYTF